This T cell receptor beta chain was recorded in a study of cytomegalovirus exposure and HLA in healthy donors. The study, taken as a whole, reports: TRBV6-2, TRBV6-3 and some other V segments were unresolvable in 87-base-pair reads.

In this sample, this clone turned up a few times. What it recognizes is unknown. Germline CDR1 is SGDLS and CDR2 is YYNGEE. The CDR3 extends over 15 amino acids. Trimming shortened V by 4 bases and J by 1 base, and 12 bases separated the two germline ends. 13 Jbeta primers and 60 Vbeta primers were used for the PCR. Only in-frame clones appear in the TCRdb table, and some are missing; sequencing was by immunoSEQ multiplex PCR. The table has roughly 90,000 clones, about 68% seen once. The J gene is TRBJ1-5, the V gene TRBV9, with D perhaps TRBD1 (5 bases). Sequencing used PBMCs. The receptor's source is a young man in good health and CMV-seropositive. Here the CDR3 DNA reads TGTGCCAGCAGCCTCGGGGGGGAGAGCAATCAGCCCCAGCATTTT. Translation: CASSLGGESNQPQHF.